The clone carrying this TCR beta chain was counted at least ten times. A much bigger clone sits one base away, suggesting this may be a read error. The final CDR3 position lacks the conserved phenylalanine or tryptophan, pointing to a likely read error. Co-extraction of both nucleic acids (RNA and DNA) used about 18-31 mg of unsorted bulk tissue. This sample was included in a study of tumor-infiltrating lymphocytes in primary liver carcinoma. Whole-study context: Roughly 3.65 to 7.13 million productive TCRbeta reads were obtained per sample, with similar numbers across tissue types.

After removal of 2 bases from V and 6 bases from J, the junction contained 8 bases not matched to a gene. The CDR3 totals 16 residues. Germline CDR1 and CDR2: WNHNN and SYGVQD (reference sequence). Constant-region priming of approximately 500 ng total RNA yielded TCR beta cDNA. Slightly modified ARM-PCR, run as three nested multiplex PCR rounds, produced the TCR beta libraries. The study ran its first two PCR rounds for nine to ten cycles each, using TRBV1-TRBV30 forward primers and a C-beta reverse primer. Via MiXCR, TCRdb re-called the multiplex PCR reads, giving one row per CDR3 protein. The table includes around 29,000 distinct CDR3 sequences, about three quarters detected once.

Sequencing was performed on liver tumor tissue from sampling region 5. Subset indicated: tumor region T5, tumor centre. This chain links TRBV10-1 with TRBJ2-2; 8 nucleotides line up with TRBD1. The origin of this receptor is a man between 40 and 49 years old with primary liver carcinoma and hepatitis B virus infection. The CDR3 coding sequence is TGCGCCAGCAGTGAGCGGACAGGGACGCCGGCCGGGGAGCTGTTTTCT. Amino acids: CASSERTGTPAGELFS.